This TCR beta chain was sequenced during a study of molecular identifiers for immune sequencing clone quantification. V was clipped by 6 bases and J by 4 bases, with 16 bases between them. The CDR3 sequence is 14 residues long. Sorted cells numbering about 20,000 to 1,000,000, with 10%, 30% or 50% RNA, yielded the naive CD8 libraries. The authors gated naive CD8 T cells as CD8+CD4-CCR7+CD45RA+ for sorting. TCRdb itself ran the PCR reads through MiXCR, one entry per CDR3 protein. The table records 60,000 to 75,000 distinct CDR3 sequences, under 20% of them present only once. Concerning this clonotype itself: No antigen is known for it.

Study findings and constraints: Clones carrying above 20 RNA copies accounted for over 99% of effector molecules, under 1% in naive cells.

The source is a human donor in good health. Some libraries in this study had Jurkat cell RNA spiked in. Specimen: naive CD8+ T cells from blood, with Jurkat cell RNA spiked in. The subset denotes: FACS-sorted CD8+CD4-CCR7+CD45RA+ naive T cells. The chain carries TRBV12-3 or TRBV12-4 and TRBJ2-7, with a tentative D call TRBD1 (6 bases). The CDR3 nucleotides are TGTGCCAGCAGCCCGCCAGGGGCAGGGTACGAGCAGTACTTC. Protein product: CASSPPGAGYEQYF.